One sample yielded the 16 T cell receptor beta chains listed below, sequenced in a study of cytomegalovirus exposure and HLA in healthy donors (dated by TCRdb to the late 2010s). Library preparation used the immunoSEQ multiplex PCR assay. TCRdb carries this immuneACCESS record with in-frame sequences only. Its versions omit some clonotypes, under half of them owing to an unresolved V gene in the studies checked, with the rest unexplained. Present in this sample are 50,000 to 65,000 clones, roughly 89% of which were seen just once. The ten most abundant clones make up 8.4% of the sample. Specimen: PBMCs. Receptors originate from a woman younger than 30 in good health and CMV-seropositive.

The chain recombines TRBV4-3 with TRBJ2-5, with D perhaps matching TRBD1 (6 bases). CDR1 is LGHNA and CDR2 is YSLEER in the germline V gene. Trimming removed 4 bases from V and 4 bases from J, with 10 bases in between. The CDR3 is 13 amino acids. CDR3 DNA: TGCGCCAGCAGCCCTTCACAGGGAGAGACCCAGTACTTC. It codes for CASSPSQGETQYF.

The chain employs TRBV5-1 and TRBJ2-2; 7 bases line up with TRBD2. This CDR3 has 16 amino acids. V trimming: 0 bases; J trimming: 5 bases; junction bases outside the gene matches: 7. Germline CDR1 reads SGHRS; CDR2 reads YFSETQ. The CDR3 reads CASSLALLGGTGELFF. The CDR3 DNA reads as TGCGCCAGCAGCTTGGCCTTGCTGGGGGGGACCGGGGAGCTGTTTTTT.

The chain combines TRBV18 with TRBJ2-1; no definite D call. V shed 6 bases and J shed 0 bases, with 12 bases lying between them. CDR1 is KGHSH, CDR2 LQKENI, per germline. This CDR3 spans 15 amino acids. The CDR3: CASSPDWSSYNEQFF. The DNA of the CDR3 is TGTGCCAGCTCCCCCGACTGGAGCTCCTACAATGAGCAGTTCTTC.

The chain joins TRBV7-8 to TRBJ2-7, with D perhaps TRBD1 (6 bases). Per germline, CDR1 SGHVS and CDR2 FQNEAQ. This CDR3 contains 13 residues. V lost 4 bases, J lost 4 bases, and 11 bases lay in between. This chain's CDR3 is CASSYQTGYEQYF. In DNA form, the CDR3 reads TGTGCCAGCAGCTACCAAACAGGGTACGAGCAGTACTTC.

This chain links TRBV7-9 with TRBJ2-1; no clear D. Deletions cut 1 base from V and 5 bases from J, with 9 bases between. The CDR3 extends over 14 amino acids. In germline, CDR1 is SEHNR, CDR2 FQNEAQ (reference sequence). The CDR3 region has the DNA TGTGCCAGCAGCTTAGTTGTCGGTAACAATGAGCAGTTCTTC. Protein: CASSLVVGNNEQFF.

The CDR3 bases are TGTGCCAGAAGCCTCGACAGGGTCCCCACAGATACGCAGTATTTT. Translation gives CARSLDRVPTDTQYF. V usage is TRBV7-5 and J usage is TRBJ2-3; the table's D call TRBD1 went unverified against the DNA. TRBV7-5 is listed as a pseudogene. The CDR3 spans 15 residues.

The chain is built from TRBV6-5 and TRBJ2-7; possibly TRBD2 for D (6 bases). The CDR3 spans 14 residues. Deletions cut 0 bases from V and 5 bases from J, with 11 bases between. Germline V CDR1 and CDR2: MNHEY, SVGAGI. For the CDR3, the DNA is TGTGCCAGCAGTTACTCGCCTAGCGAGAACGAGCAGTACTTC. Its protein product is CASSYSPSENEQYF.

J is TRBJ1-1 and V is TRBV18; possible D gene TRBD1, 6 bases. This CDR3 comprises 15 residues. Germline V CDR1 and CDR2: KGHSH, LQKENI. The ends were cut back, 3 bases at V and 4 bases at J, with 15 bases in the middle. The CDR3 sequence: CASSPQRGRVTEAFF. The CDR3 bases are TGTGCCAGCTCACCGCAGAGGGGGAGAGTCACTGAAGCTTTCTTT.

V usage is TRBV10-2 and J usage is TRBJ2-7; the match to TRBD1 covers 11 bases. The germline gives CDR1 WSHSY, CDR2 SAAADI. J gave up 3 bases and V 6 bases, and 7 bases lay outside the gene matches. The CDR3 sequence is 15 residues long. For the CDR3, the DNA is TGCGCCAGCAGGAACTCCGGGACAGGGGGCTACGAGCAGTACTTC. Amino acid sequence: CASRNSGTGGYEQYF.

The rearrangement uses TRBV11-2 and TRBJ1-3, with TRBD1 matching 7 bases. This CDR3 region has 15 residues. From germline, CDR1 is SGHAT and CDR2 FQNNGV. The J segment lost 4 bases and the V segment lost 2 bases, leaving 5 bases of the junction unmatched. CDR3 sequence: CASSLSWDSGNTIYF. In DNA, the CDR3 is TGTGCCAGCAGCTTATCGTGGGACAGCGGAAACACCATATATTTT.

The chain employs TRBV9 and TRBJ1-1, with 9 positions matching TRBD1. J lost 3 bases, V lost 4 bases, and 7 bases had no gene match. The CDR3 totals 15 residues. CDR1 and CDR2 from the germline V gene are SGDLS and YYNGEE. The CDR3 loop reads CASSSGTGRDTEAFF. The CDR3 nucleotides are TGTGCCAGCAGCTCGGGGACAGGGCGGGACACTGAAGCTTTCTTT.

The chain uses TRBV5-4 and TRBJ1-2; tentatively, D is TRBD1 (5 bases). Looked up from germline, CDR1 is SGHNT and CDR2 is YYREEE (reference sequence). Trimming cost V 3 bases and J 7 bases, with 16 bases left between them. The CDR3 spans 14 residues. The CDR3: CASSWDSKSGGYTF. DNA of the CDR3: TGTGCCAGCAGCTGGGACTCTAAATCGGGTGGCTACACCTTC.

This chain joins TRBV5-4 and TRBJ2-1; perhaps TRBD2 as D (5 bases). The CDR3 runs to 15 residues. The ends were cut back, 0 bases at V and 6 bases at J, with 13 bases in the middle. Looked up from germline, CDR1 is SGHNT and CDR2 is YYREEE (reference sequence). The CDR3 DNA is TGTGCCAGCAGCTTGGACTCCACGGGGTTCAATGAGCAGTTCTTC. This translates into CASSLDSTGFNEQFF.

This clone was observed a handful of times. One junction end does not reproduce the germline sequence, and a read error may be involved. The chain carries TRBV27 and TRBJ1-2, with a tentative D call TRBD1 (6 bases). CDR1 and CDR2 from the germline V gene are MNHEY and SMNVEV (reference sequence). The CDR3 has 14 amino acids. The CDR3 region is CASSEQGYNDGYTF. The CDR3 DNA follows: TGTGCCAGCAGTGAACAGGGTTATAACGATGGCTACACCTTC.

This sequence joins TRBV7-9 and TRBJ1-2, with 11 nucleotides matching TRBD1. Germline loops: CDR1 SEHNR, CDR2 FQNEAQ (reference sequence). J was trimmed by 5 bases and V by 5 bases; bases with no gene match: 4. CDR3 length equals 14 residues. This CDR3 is CASSRRDRGYGYTF. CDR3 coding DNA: TGTGCCAGCAGCCGACGGGACAGGGGGTATGGCTACACCTTC.

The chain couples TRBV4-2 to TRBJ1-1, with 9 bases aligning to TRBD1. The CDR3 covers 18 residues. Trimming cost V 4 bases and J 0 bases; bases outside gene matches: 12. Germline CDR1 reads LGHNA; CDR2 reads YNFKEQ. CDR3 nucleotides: TGTGCCAGCAGCCCGACCCCGGGACAGGGTACCATGAACACTGAAGCTTTCTTT. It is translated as CASSPTPGQGTMNTEAFF.